The T cell receptor beta chain under discussion was sequenced for a study of cytomegalovirus exposure and HLA in healthy donors. V gave up 3 bases and J gave up 8 bases, with 8 bases separating them. The CDR3 consists of 12 residues. CDR1 and CDR2 from the germline V gene are KGHSH and LQKENI. Assay used: immunoSEQ multiplex PCR; TCRdb lists only in-frame clones, some missing. This sample has 200,000 or so clones, with about four fifths found just once. The sequenced material came from PBMCs. This rearrangement joins TRBV18 to TRBJ2-1, with D possibly TRBD1 on 5 matching bases. This receptor was identified in a man between 18 and 35 years old in good health and CMV-seropositive. The CDR3 DNA reads TGTGCCAGCTCACCTCAGGGTTATGAGCAGTTCTTC. Protein product: CASSPQGYEQFF.